These 13 T cell receptor beta chains came from one sample sequenced in a study of OX40 agonist ivuxolimab in advanced cancers. Produced via immunoSEQ multiplex PCR; TCRdb's table is partial and in-frame only. The profile shows tens of thousands of clones, about 79% of them singletons. Sequencing was performed on CD4+ or CD8+ T cells sorted from blood, taken in a trial of the OX40 agonist ivuxolimab. The origin of the receptors is an adult with an advanced solid tumor such as melanoma, head and neck, liver or kidney cancer.

This chain joins TRBV5-1 and TRBJ1-2; weak D call: TRBD1 (5 bases). This CDR3 is built from 12 residues. CDR1 is SGHRS, CDR2 YFSETQ, per germline. Trimming took 7 bases from V and 4 from J, leaving 11 bases between them. The DNA for the CDR3 is TGCGCCAGCTCGGCAGGGACCTATGGCTACACCTTC. Residues: CASSAGTYGYTF.

This clone was detected once. The chain employs TRBV18 and TRBJ2-3, with 7 bases matching TRBD1. This CDR3 is built from 16 residues. From germline, CDR1 is KGHSH and CDR2 LQKENI. V dropped 4 bases and J dropped 0; count of bases not matched to a gene: 7. The CDR3 spells CASSHGTATSTDTQYF. CDR3 nucleotide sequence: TGTGCCAGCTCACACGGGACAGCGACTAGCACAGATACGCAGTATTTT.

In nucleotides, the CDR3 is TGTGCCAGCAGTCCGCAGGGTAACGGCAATCAGCCCCAGCATTTT. It yields the protein CASSPQGNGNQPQHF. The V and J genes are TRBV6-1 and TRBJ1-5; D might be TRBD1 (5 bases). CDR1 MNHNS and CDR2 SASEGT come from the germline V gene. The CDR3 length is 15 residues. The V end was cut by 5 bases, the J end by 2 bases, with 13 bases between.

The table lists this clone with a few counts. The chain is built from TRBV29-1 and TRBJ2-7; TRBD2 agrees at 7 bases. The CDR3 extends over 13 amino acids. With 4 bases clipped from V and 4 bases from J, the junction kept 7 bases outside the gene matches. The germline gives CDR1 SQVTM, CDR2 ANQGSEA. The CDR3, as DNA: TGCAGCGTTGCAAAGACCGGGGGGTACGAGCAGTACTTC. This codes for CSVAKTGGYEQYF.

The V and J genes are TRBV4-1 and TRBJ1-6, with D perhaps TRBD1 (6 bases). This CDR3 spans 17 amino acids. CDR1 and CDR2 from the germline V gene are MGHRA and YSYEKL. V was pared by 3 bases and J by 10 bases, with 22 bases between. CDR3 sequence: CASSQIPGQLLGSPLHF. The CDR3 DNA follows: TGCGCCAGCAGCCAGATACCGGGACAATTGCTTGGATCACCCCTCCACTTT.

The chain recombines TRBV5-1 with TRBJ1-1; D might be TRBD1 (6 bases). CDR1 and CDR2 from the germline V gene are SGHRS and YFSETQ. V lost 2 bases and J lost 5, with 7 bases in between. The CDR3 consists of 12 residues. CDR3 DNA sequence: TGCGCCAGCAGCTTCCAGGGGACTGAAGCTTTCTTT. Translation: CASSFQGTEAFF.

CDR3 sequence: CASSQPRGQGNGELFF. The CDR3 nucleotides read TGTGCCAGCAGCCAGCCTCGGGGACAGGGTAACGGGGAGCTGTTTTTT. The V call is TRBV4-2, the J call TRBJ2-2, with TRBD1 identical over 9 bases. CDR1 is LGHNA, CDR2 YNFKEQ, per germline. With V trimmed by 3 bases and J by 7 bases, 9 bases remained unmatched. This CDR3 has 16 residues.

The chain has TRBV30 and TRBJ2-7, with unresolved D. This CDR3 contains 15 residues. V dropped 3 bases and J dropped 7 bases, with 22 bases sitting between them. Germline assignment: CDR1 GTSNPN and CDR2 SVGIG (reference sequence). The CDR3 sequence is CAWRGKGGTVHEQYF. The CDR3, as DNA: TGTGCCTGGAGGGGGAAGGGCGGCACCGTTCATGAGCAGTACTTC.

This chain joins TRBV30 and TRBJ1-4, with 7 bases aligning to TRBD1. This CDR3 has 12 amino acids. Germline-derived CDR1 and CDR2 are GTSNPN and SVGIG (reference sequence). V was clipped by 8 bases and J by 5 bases; unmatched bases: 5. The CDR3 nucleotides are TGTGCCACGGGACAGAGAAATGAAAAACTGTTTTTT. This gives the protein CATGQRNEKLFF.

The chain combines TRBV5-1 with TRBJ1-2; 7 positions agree with TRBD1. The V segment lost 4 bases and the J segment 0 bases; nucleotides outside the gene matches: 3. Germline lookup yields CDR1 SGHRS and CDR2 YFSETQ. The CDR3 consists of 14 residues. Written as DNA, the CDR3 is TGCGCCAGCAGCCTGGGACAGCCTAACTATGGCTACACCTTC. Its translation: CASSLGQPNYGYTF.

The chain links TRBV2 to TRBJ2-5; TRBD1 aligns across 8 bases. This CDR3 spans 16 amino acids. Germline V lookup: CDR1 SNHLY, CDR2 FYNNEI. J was trimmed by 1 base and V by 6 bases; bases with no gene match: 10. The CDR3 DNA sequence: TGTGCCAGCAGGGGACTGACAGGGGACAGCCAAGAGACCCAGTACTTC. This gives the protein CASRGLTGDSQETQYF.

There are a few counts of this clone. The chain couples TRBV10-3 to TRBJ1-1; 9 bases are a match to TRBD1. V gave up 11 bases and J gave up 4 bases; unmatched junction bases: 8. There are 13 residues in the CDR3. Germline CDR1 and CDR2: ENHRY and SYGVKD. Written as DNA, the CDR3 is TGTGCCCTCTCAACGGACAGGGGCACTGAAGCTTTCTTT. Translated, it gives CALSTDRGTEAFF.

The chain joins TRBV9 to TRBJ2-2; D is uncertain. The V gene's germline CDR1 is SGDLS and CDR2 YYNGEE. Deletions cut 3 bases from V and 1 base from J, with 4 bases between. The CDR3 loop spans 13 amino acids. The CDR3 region is CASSAENTGELFF. CDR3 nucleotides: TGTGCCAGCAGCGCAGAGAACACCGGGGAGCTGTTTTTT.